This T cell receptor beta chain was retrieved from a study of T-cell memory formation after mild COVID-19. V was pared by 3 bases and J by 7 bases, with 10 bases between. This CDR3 is built from 14 residues. CDR1 SEHNR and CDR2 FQNEAQ come from the germline V gene (reference sequence). 5'RACE with constant-segment primers built TCRalpha and TCRbeta cDNA libraries with UMIs. TCRdb itself ran the 5' RACE reads through MiXCR, one entry per CDR3 protein. The sample has hundreds of thousands of distinct CDR3 sequences; 20% are singletons. Sequenced: PBMCs or a T cell subset sorted from them (not recorded which). The chain employs TRBV7-9 and TRBJ1-6, with D unresolved. The sequence was collected from a man aged 18 to 30 who had mild COVID-19 (a few samples of this study predate the infection). Cell type and time point are not known. The CDR3 reads CASSFLGYNSPLHF. CDR3 bases: TGTGCCAGCAGCTTCTTAGGGTACAATTCACCCCTCCACTTT.